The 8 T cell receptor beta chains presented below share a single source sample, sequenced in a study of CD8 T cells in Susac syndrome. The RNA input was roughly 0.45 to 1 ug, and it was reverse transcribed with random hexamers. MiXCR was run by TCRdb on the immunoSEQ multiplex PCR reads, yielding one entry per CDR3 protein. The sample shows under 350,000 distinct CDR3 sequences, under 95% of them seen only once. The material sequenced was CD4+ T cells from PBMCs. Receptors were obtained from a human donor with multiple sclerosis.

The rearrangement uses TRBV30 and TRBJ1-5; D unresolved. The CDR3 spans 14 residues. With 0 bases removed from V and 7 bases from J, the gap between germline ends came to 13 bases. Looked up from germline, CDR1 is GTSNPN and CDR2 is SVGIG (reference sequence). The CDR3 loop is CAWSVSGTHQPQHF. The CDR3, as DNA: TGTGCCTGGAGTGTTTCTGGCACGCACCAGCCCCAGCATTTT.

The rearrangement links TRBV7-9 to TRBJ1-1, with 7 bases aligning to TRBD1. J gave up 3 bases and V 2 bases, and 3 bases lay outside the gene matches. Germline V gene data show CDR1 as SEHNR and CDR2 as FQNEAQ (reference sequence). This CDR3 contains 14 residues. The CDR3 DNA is TGTGCCAGCAGCTTATCGGGACAGCACACTGAAGCTTTCTTT. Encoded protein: CASSLSGQHTEAFF.

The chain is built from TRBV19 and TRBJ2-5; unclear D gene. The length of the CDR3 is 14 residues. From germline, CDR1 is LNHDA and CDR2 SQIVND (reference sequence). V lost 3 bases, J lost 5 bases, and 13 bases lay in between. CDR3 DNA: TGTGCCAGTAGTATGGGCCCAGTGGGCGAGACCCAGTACTTC. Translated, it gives CASSMGPVGETQYF.

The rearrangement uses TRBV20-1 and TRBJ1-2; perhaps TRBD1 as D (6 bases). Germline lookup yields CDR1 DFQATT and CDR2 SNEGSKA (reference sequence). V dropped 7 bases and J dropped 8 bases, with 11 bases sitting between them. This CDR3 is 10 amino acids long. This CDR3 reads CSGGGQGYTF. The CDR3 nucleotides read TGCAGTGGGGGGGGGCAAGGCTACACCTTC.

In nucleotides, the CDR3 is TGTGCCAGCAGCTTGGGACACCAGTTGGGCTACACCTTC. The encoded protein is CASSLGHQLGYTF. The rearrangement joins TRBV5-4 to TRBJ1-2; D is unresolved. Trimming pared 0 bases from V and 8 bases from J, leaving 11 bases between. The CDR3 loop spans 13 amino acids. The V gene's germline CDR1 is SGHNT and CDR2 YYREEE (reference sequence).

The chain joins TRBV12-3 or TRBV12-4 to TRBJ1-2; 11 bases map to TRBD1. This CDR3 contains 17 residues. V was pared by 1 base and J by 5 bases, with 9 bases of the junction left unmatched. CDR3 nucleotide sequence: TGTGCCAGCAGTTTAGAATTTGGGGACAGGGGGTCTTATGGCTACACCTTC. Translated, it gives CASSLEFGDRGSYGYTF.

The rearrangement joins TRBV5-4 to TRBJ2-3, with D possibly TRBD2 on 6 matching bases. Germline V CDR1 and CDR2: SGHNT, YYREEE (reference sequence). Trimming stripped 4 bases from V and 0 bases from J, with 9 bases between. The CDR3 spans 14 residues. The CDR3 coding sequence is TGTGCCAGCAGCGTTAGCGGTAGCACAGATACGCAGTATTTT. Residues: CASSVSGSTDTQYF. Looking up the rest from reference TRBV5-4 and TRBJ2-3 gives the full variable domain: ETGVTQSPTHLIKTRGQQVTLRCSSQSGHNTVSWYQQALGQGPQFIFQYYREEENGRGNFPPRFSGLQFPNYSSELNVNALELDDSALYLCASSVSGSTDTQYFGPGTRLTVL.

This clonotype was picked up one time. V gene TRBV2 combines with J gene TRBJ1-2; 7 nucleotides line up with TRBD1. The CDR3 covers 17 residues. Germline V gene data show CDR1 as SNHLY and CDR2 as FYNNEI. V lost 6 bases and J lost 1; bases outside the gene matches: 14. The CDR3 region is CASRGQRQPESNYGYTF. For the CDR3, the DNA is TGTGCCAGCAGGGGACAGAGACAACCGGAGAGTAACTATGGCTACACCTTC.